Listed below are T cell receptor beta chains from one sample, sequenced in a study of T-cell memory formation after mild COVID-19. Each CDR3 protein gets one entry after TCRdb re-called the 5' RACE reads with MiXCR. The sample includes under 400,000 distinct CDR3 sequences, 25% to 30% of them seen just once. What was sequenced was PBMCs or a T cell subset sorted from them (not recorded which). Every receptor here comes from an adult woman who had mild COVID-19 (a few samples of this study predate the infection). Cell type and time point are not known. CDR3s include the opening cysteine and the closing phenylalanine or tryptophan. A D gene is named only where the DNA matches it firmly. Only some rows state a clone size, as once, few, many or a class for expanded clones.

>TRBV12-3/TRBV12-4|-|TRBD2|TRBJ2-3
CASRLAGIITDTQYF
TGTGCCAGCAGGCTAGCGGGAATCATCACAGATACGCAGTATTTT
>TRBV19|-|TRBD1|TRBJ1-2
CASSRTGPYGYTF
TGTGCCAGTAGTAGGACAGGACCCTATGGCTACACCTTC
>TRBV3-1|-|TRBD2|TRBJ2-7
CASSQGLRLAGYEQYF
TGTGCCAGCAGCCAAGGTTTGAGACTAGCGGGCTACGAGCAGTACTTC
>TRBV4-3|few|-|TRBJ2-1
CASSQDRALVNEQFF
TGCGCCAGCAGCCAAGATAGAGCTCTAGTGAATGAGCAGTTCTTC
>TRBV12-3/TRBV12-4|-|-|TRBJ2-5
CASSQSGSQETQYF
TGTGCCAGCAGTCAAAGTGGGTCCCAAGAGACCCAGTACTTC
>TRBV5-1|few|-|TRBJ1-1
CASSAGSAEAFF
TGCGCCAGCAGCGCGGGGTCAGCTGAAGCTTTCTTT
>TRBV12-3/TRBV12-4|few|TRBD2|TRBJ2-1
CASSFRLAGDPSSYNEQFF
TGTGCCAGCAGTTTTAGACTAGCGGGAGATCCCAGCTCCTACAATGAGCAGTTCTTC
>TRBV6-6|few|-|TRBJ2-3
CASSPLSGSRTDTQYF
TGTGCCAGCAGTCCCTTAAGCGGATCGCGCACAGATACGCAGTATTTT
>TRBV24-1|few|-|TRBJ2-1
CATSDPFLGSSYNEQFF
TGTGCCACCAGTGATCCTTTCTTGGGGAGCTCCTACAATGAGCAGTTCTTC
>TRBV7-3|once|-|TRBJ2-3
CASSPQVTDTQYF
TGTGCCAGCAGCCCGCAAGTCACAGATACGCAGTATTTT
>TRBV7-6|-|-|TRBJ2-7
CASSPQTTTYEQYF
TGTGCCAGCAGCCCCCAGACAACCACCTACGAGCAGTACTTC
>TRBV5-5|-|-|TRBJ2-5
CASSFPGESETQYF
TGTGCCAGCAGCTTTCCAGGGGAGTCAGAGACCCAGTACTTC
>TRBV12-3/TRBV12-4|-|TRBD2|TRBJ2-5
CASSLRAGARETQYF
TGTGCCAGCAGTTTACGAGCGGGAGCGCGGGAGACCCAGTACTTC
>TRBV18|many|TRBD1|TRBJ2-3
CASSLTQGARGDTQYF
TGTGCCAGCTCACTGACACAGGGGGCGCGTGGAGATACGCAGTATTTT
>TRBV27|few|-|TRBJ2-7
CASSLNYLFGEQYF
TGTGCCAGCAGTTTAAACTACCTCTTCGGGGAGCAGTACTTC
>TRBV7-7|-|TRBD2|TRBJ2-1
CASSFELAANEQFF
TGTGCTAGCAGCTTCGAACTAGCGGCCAATGAGCAGTTCTTC
>TRBV29-1|few|-|TRBJ1-2
CSVVGGNYGYTF
TGCAGCGTTGTAGGGGGAAACTATGGCTACACCTTC
>TRBV7-6|few|TRBD1|TRBJ2-1
CASSLEGTGRNEQFF
TGTGCCAGCAGCTTAGAAGGGACAGGGCGCAATGAGCAGTTCTTC
>TRBV5-1|few|TRBD1|TRBJ2-6
CASSLNSAGTGISGANVLTF
TGCGCCAGCAGTCTCAACTCTGCCGGGACAGGAATCTCTGGGGCCAACGTCCTGACTTTC
>TRBV30|once|-|TRBJ1-3
CAWSSWGAGNTIYF
TGTGCCTGGAGTTCGTGGGGAGCTGGAAACACCATATATTTT
>TRBV11-2|few|-|TRBJ2-7
CASSSEPSVQQYF
TGTGCCAGCAGCTCCGAACCATCGGTTCAGCAGTACTTC
>TRBV24-1|-|-|TRBJ2-3
CATSDWRTDTQYF
TGTGCCACCAGTGATTGGCGCACAGATACGCAGTATTTT
>TRBV20-1|-|TRBD1|TRBJ2-7
CSARDPRGQGYEQYF
TGCAGTGCTAGAGATCCTAGGGGGCAGGGCTACGAGCAGTACTTC
>TRBV6-4|-|TRBD2|TRBJ2-5
CASSQDAGGPETQYF
TGTGCCAGCAGTCAGGATGCGGGAGGGCCAGAGACCCAGTACTTC
>TRBV7-9|-|-|TRBJ1-6
CASSLSDSPLHF
TGTGCCAGCAGCCTCTCGGATTCACCCCTCCACTTT
>TRBV7-2|few|-|TRBJ1-4
CASSITSTNEKLFF
TGTGCCAGCAGCATCACGTCAACTAATGAAAAACTGTTTTTT
>TRBV4-3|-|-|TRBJ1-2
CASSQSSPGQRNYGYTF
TGCGCCAGCAGCCAGTCCTCTCCGGGGCAGAGAAACTATGGCTACACCTTC
>TRBV12-3/TRBV12-4|-|TRBD1|TRBJ2-1
CASSSGTAYYNEQFF
TGTGCCAGCAGCTCCGGGACAGCCTACTACAATGAGCAGTTCTTC
>TRBV19|-|-|TRBJ2-7
CASSPRGSNEQYF
TGTGCCAGTAGTCCCAGGGGTAGCAACGAGCAGTACTTC
>TRBV5-1|few|-|TRBJ2-5
CASSLGTTSYQETQYF
TGCGCCAGCAGCTTAGGGACCACCTCGTACCAAGAGACCCAGTACTTC
>TRBV14|-|-|TRBJ2-7
CASSRTFPYEQYF
TGTGCCAGCAGCCGGACTTTCCCCTACGAGCAGTACTTC
>TRBV7-3|few|TRBD1|TRBJ2-3
CASSASQGARTDTQYF
TGTGCCAGCAGCGCTTCCCAGGGGGCGCGGACAGATACGCAGTATTTT
>TRBV18|once|-|TRBJ2-5
CASSPPDRLGETQYF
TGTGCCAGCTCACCCCCGGACCGTTTGGGAGAGACCCAGTACTTC
>TRBV12-3/TRBV12-4|few|-|TRBJ2-3
CASSLPAGNTDTQYF
TGTGCCAGCAGTTTACCAGCCGGTAATACAGATACGCAGTATTTT
>TRBV5-1|few|-|TRBJ2-7
CASSWSGGGHSYEQYF
TGCGCCAGCAGCTGGAGTGGGGGAGGCCACTCCTACGAGCAGTACTTC
>TRBV12-3/TRBV12-4|-|-|TRBJ2-7
CASSMIADEQYF
TGTGCCAGCAGTATGATCGCGGACGAGCAGTACTTC
>TRBV7-9|-|TRBD2|TRBJ2-7
CASSLGLAVIYEQYF
TGTGCCAGCAGCTTAGGACTAGCGGTGATCTACGAGCAGTACTTC
>TRBV7-2|-|-|TRBJ2-7
CASSPGIASSYEQYF
TGTGCCAGCAGCCCAGGGATAGCTAGCTCCTACGAGCAGTACTTC
>TRBV6-5|-|TRBD1|TRBJ1-2
CASSYRDRRDGYTF
TGTGCCAGCAGTTACAGGGACAGGAGAGATGGCTACACCTTC
>TRBV18|few|-|TRBJ2-1
CASSPQGREQFF
TGTGCCAGCTCACCACAGGGACGGGAGCAGTTCTTC
>TRBV20-1|-|-|TRBJ2-7
CSARDHGTASYEQYF
TGCAGTGCTAGAGACCACGGGACTGCCTCCTACGAGCAGTACTTC
>TRBV19|-|-|TRBJ2-4
CASSILGAIQYF
TGTGCCAGTAGTATCCTAGGGGCCATTCAGTACTTC
>TRBV12-3/TRBV12-4|-|-|TRBJ1-2
CASNSRRQAFSYTF
TGTGCCAGCAACTCCCGGCGGCAGGCGTTCAGCTACACCTTC
>TRBV7-2|-|TRBD2|TRBJ2-2
CASSLVRGLAFETGELFF
TGTGCCAGCAGCTTAGTAAGGGGACTAGCGTTCGAGACCGGGGAGCTGTTTTTT
>TRBV4-2|-|TRBD2|TRBJ2-3
CASSPRLAVDTQYF
TGTGCCAGCAGCCCGCGACTAGCGGTAGATACGCAGTATTTT
>TRBV7-9|few|TRBD2|TRBJ2-7
CASSGTSGRAVEQYF
TGTGCCAGCAGCGGGACTAGCGGGAGGGCCGTAGAGCAGTACTTC
>TRBV24-1|few|TRBD2|TRBJ2-1
CATSDLQASGYNEQFF
TGTGCCACCAGTGATTTGCAGGCTAGCGGGTACAATGAGCAGTTCTTC
>TRBV7-2|-|-|TRBJ2-3
CASSLSGLRTDTQYF
TGTGCCAGCAGCTTATCCGGACTACGCACAGATACGCAGTATTTT
>TRBV7-9|-|-|TRBJ2-1
CASRLAQNGQFF
TGTGCCAGCAGATTAGCACAGAATGGGCAGTTCTTC
>TRBV5-4|once|TRBD1|TRBJ1-2
CASSFGQGDYGYTF
TGTGCCAGCAGCTTTGGACAGGGTGATTATGGCTACACCTTC
>TRBV7-9|-|TRBD1|TRBJ2-3
CASSPRTGYTDTQYF
TGTGCCAGCAGTCCCAGGACAGGGTACACAGATACGCAGTATTTT
>TRBV28|-|-|TRBJ2-7
CASSPTTVGTYEQYF
TGTGCCAGCAGTCCCACGACCGTAGGAACCTACGAGCAGTACTTC
>TRBV5-1|-|-|TRBJ1-2
CASSTIPTANYGYTF
TGCGCCAGCAGCACCATCCCGACAGCTAACTATGGCTACACCTTC
>TRBV7-2|-|TRBD1|TRBJ1-5
CASSLAGAGGNNQPQHF
TGTGCCAGCAGCTTAGCCGGGGCAGGGGGAAACAATCAGCCCCAGCATTTT
>TRBV12-3/TRBV12-4|-|-|TRBJ2-5
CASSLVVQGLETQYF
TGTGCCAGCAGTTTAGTTGTACAGGGTTTAGAGACCCAGTACTTC